These 9 T cell receptor beta chains originate from one sample sequenced in a study of cytomegalovirus exposure and HLA in healthy donors. PCR involved 60 Vbeta and 13 Jbeta primers. The protocol was immunoSEQ multiplex PCR, while the TCRdb copy is restricted to in-frame clones and leaves out a portion. The table includes 42,000 or so clones, approximately 52% detected once. The sequenced sample consisted of PBMCs. These receptors were collected from a human donor in good health.

Of note for this clone: The sample has other DNA sequences that encode this CDR3 too. The chain uses TRBV2 and TRBJ2-5; 11 bases line up with TRBD2. The CDR3 length is 15 residues. CDR1 is SNHLY, CDR2 FYNNEI, per germline. Trimming removed 4 bases from V and 2 bases from J; junction bases left unmatched: 3. CDR3 sequence reads: CASSALAGVQETQYF. DNA of the CDR3: TGTGCCAGCAGTGCACTAGCGGGAGTACAAGAGACCCAGTACTTC.

The chain employs TRBV2 and TRBJ2-5; 11 bases are shared with TRBD1. The CDR3 is 13 amino acids. Germline V gene lookup returns CDR1 SNHLY and CDR2 FYNNEI. J gave up 5 bases and V 10 bases, and 6 bases lay outside the gene matches. CDR3 in DNA: TGTGCCAACGGGGACAGGGGGAGGGAGACCCAGTACTTC. Amino acids: CANGDRGRETQYF.

The chain recombines TRBV6-5 with TRBJ1-5, with D possibly TRBD1 on 5 matching bases. Germline CDR1 and CDR2: MNHEY and SVGAGI. The CDR3 length is 14 residues. V was shortened by 2 bases and J by 5 bases, with 10 bases between the two germline ends. The CDR3 spells CASSYLGEDQPQHF. As DNA, the CDR3 is TGTGCCAGCAGTTACCTGGGGGAGGATCAGCCCCAGCATTTT.

The chain combines TRBV11-2 with TRBJ2-5; D not certain. The J call may be mistaken, given a closer DNA end match to TRBJ2-7. The CDR3 is 13 amino acids. The V gene's germline CDR1 is SGHAT and CDR2 FQNNGV. CDR3 amino acids: CASSLDTVGEQYF. The CDR3 coding sequence is TGTGCCAGCAGCTTAGATACAGTGGGCGAGCAGTACTTC.

This clone has a handful of counts. Germline and junction disagree at one end, which may indicate a read error. Other nucleotide sequences from this sample produce the same CDR3. This rearrangement joins TRBV2 to TRBJ2-7; D might be TRBD1 (5 bases). The CDR3 runs 14 residues. Germline V gives CDR1 SNHLY, CDR2 FYNNEI. The CDR3 DNA sequence: TGTGCCAGCAGGGACCCCGACAACCCTCCAGACAGAACCTTC. Translated: CASRDPDNPPDRTF.

The J gene is TRBJ1-1, the V gene TRBV27; D not certain. Germline V gives CDR1 MNHEY, CDR2 SMNVEV (reference sequence). The CDR3 is 13 amino acids. Trimming pared 3 bases from V and 3 bases from J, leaving 8 bases between. CDR3 in amino acids: CASSFSRDTEAFF. In nucleotides, the CDR3 is TGTGCCAGCAGTTTCTCGAGGGACACTGAAGCTTTCTTT.

The chain couples TRBV9 to TRBJ1-1; TRBD1 matches 8 bases. The J segment lost 1 base and the V segment lost 3 bases, leaving 2 bases of the junction unmatched. Germline V gives CDR1 SGDLS, CDR2 YYNGEE. The CDR3 covers 14 residues. CDR3 nucleotides: TGTGCCAGCAGCGCAGGGACAGGGAACACTGAAGCTTTCTTT. It codes for CASSAGTGNTEAFF.

Turning to this clone: The final CDR3 position lacks the conserved phenylalanine or tryptophan, pointing to a likely read error. The V gene is TRBV9, the J gene TRBJ2-2; D unresolved. CDR3 length: 12 residues. The V end lost 6 bases, the J end lost 0 bases, and 3 bases lay between the germline ends. Germline V gives CDR1 SGDLS, CDR2 YYNGEE. The CDR3 spells CASKSNTGELFV. DNA for the CDR3: TGTGCCAGCAAGTCGAACACCGGGGAGCTGTTTGTT.

The rearrangement uses TRBV27 and TRBJ1-5; no definite D call. The CDR3 is made up of 15 amino acids. The V and J ends lost 3 bases and 3 bases respectively, with 12 bases between them. Germline loops: CDR1 MNHEY, CDR2 SMNVEV (reference sequence). Here the CDR3 DNA reads TGTGCCAGCAGTTTGCCCCTCCCGGTCAATCAGCCCCAGCATTTT. Its translation is CASSLPLPVNQPQHF.